The 22 T cell receptor beta chains presented below share a single source sample, sequenced in a study of CD8 T cells in Susac syndrome. When the RNA was reverse transcribed, random hexamers were used with an input of about 0.5 to 1 ug. MiXCR was run by TCRdb on the immunoSEQ multiplex PCR reads, yielding one entry per CDR3 protein. The table includes 150,000 to 200,000 distinct CDR3 sequences, 75% to 95% detected once. The sequenced sample consisted of CD4+ T cells from PBMCs. These receptors were collected from a human donor with Susac syndrome.

The chain couples TRBV3-1 to TRBJ2-5, with D possibly matching TRBD2 (5 bases). The V and J ends lost 5 bases and 5 bases respectively, with 15 bases between them. Germline CDR1 reads LGHDT; CDR2 reads YNNKEL (reference sequence). The CDR3 loop spans 14 amino acids. The CDR3: CASSAIAPGETQYF. CDR3 coding DNA: TGTGCCAGCAGCGCCATAGCGCCGGGGGAGACCCAGTACTTC.

V usage is TRBV10-3 and J usage is TRBJ2-5; the match to TRBD1 covers 8 bases. This CDR3 contains 14 residues. Germline V CDR1 and CDR2: ENHRY, SYGVKD. J was trimmed by 7 bases and V by 3 bases; bases with no gene match: 7. CDR3 sequence: CAISDSRGLGTQYF. CDR3 DNA sequence: TGTGCCATCAGTGATAGCAGGGGGCTTGGGACCCAGTACTTC.

The chain is built from TRBV5-1 and TRBJ1-3; D is possibly TRBD1 (6 bases). This CDR3 has 16 amino acids. V lost 2 bases to trimming and J lost 3 bases, with 15 bases between them. Germline assignment: CDR1 SGHRS and CDR2 YFSETQ. The CDR3 DNA reads as TGCGCCAGCAGCTTAAGCCCGGGGGCTAGTGGAAACACCATATATTTT. It codes for CASSLSPGASGNTIYF.

The genes are TRBV6-5 and TRBJ1-1; TRBD1 matches at 8 bases. In germline, CDR1 is MNHEY, CDR2 SVGAGI. The CDR3 spans 12 residues. V gave up 6 bases and J gave up 8 bases; unmatched junction bases: 5. The CDR3 coding sequence is TGTGCCAGCAGCCCAGGGGGCAAGGAAGCTTTCTTT. Amino acid sequence: CASSPGGKEAFF.

The gene calls are TRBV3-1 and TRBJ1-1, with D possibly TRBD1 on 6 matching bases. The CDR3 has 15 residues. V was cut by 5 bases and J by 5 bases, with 18 bases left in between. Germline lookup yields CDR1 LGHDT and CDR2 YNNKEL (reference sequence). Here the CDR3 DNA reads TGTGCCAGCAGCGCGCACAGGGACAAAGCGACTGAAGCTTTCTTT. It translates to CASSAHRDKATEAFF.

The gene calls are TRBV6-5 and TRBJ1-1; possibly TRBD1 for D (6 bases). This CDR3 is 14 amino acids long. V was shortened by 5 bases and J by 5 bases, with 15 bases between the two germline ends. Germline CDR1 is MNHEY and CDR2 is SVGAGI. The CDR3 DNA reads TGTGCCAGCAGTAACAGGGTTATAGGTACTGAAGCTTTCTTT. Protein: CASSNRVIGTEAFF.

The chain uses TRBV19 and TRBJ1-1; 10 bases align to TRBD1. Trimming took 6 bases from V and 4 from J; bases not matched to a gene: 5. Germline lookup yields CDR1 LNHDA and CDR2 SQIVND (reference sequence). This CDR3 comprises 14 residues. Here the CDR3 reads CASRRTGGGTEAFF. The DNA of the CDR3 is TGTGCCAGTAGACGGACAGGGGGGGGCACTGAAGCTTTCTTT.

The chain joins TRBV7-9 to TRBJ1-5; TRBD1 matches at 8 bases. CDR1 and CDR2 from the germline V gene are SEHNR and FQNEAQ (reference sequence). V shed 7 bases, J shed 7 bases, and the junction held 9 bases outside the gene matches. The length of the CDR3 is 14 residues. The CDR3: CASTLRTGRQPQHF. DNA for the CDR3: TGTGCCAGCACTCTACGGACAGGGCGGCAGCCCCAGCATTTT. Drawing the rest from reference TRBV7-9 and TRBJ1-5, the complete variable domain is DTGVSQNPRHKITKRGQNVTFRCDPISEHNRLYWYRQTLGQGPEFLTYFQNEAQLEKSRLLSDRFSAERPKGSFSTLEIQRTEQGDSAMYLCASTLRTGRQPQHFGDGTRLSIL.

The V and J genes are TRBV6-2 or TRBV6-3 and TRBJ1-1, with 7 bases identical to TRBD1. Trimming at V came to 3 bases and at J to 1 base, leaving 2 bases not matched to a gene. CDR3 length: 14 residues. Germline lookup yields CDR1 MNHEY and CDR2 SVGEGT. The CDR3 bases are TGTGCCAGCAGTTATAGGACAGGGAACACTGAAGCTTTCTTT. It is translated as CASSYRTGNTEAFF.

The V and J genes are TRBV11-2 and TRBJ2-5; D perhaps matches TRBD2 (6 bases). Germline V gene lookup returns CDR1 SGHAT and CDR2 FQNNGV. The V gene lost 1 base and the J gene lost 4 bases, with 16 bases spanning the gap. CDR3 length: 16 residues. In DNA form, the CDR3 reads TGTGCCAGCAGCTTAGGGGGGGTGCCTCCAAGAGAGACCCAGTACTTC. Amino acids: CASSLGGVPPRETQYF.

The V gene is TRBV5-4, the J gene TRBJ2-1; D not certain. CDR1 SGHNT and CDR2 YYREEE come from the germline V gene (reference sequence). V lost 2 bases to trimming and J lost 4 bases, with 10 bases between them. The CDR3 consists of 14 residues. The DNA of the CDR3 is TGTGCCAGCAGCTTCGGCAACCTTTACAATGAGCAGTTCTTC. As protein: CASSFGNLYNEQFF.

The chain carries TRBV11-1 and TRBJ1-4; D remains unclear. Trimming removed 5 bases at V and 7 bases at J, with 14 bases between. CDR1 SGHAT and CDR2 FQDESV come from the germline V gene (reference sequence). This CDR3 is built from 14 residues. CDR3 coding DNA: TGTGCCAGCAGCCAGGCCCTCGACGGTGAAAAACTGTTTTTT. It yields the protein CASSQALDGEKLFF. The full variable domain, completed using reference TRBV11-1 and TRBJ1-4, is EAEVAQSPRYKITEKSQAVAFWCDPISGHATLYWYRQILGQGPELLVQFQDESVVDDSQLPKDRFSAERLKGVDSTLKIQPAELGDSAMYLCASSQALDGEKLFFGSGTQLSVL.

This rearrangement joins TRBV6-5 to TRBJ1-1; unclear D gene. V lost 0 bases to trimming and J lost 1 base, with 6 bases between them. The germline CDR1 and CDR2 sequences are MNHEY and SVGAGI. This CDR3 comprises 14 residues. This CDR3 reads CASSYSIWNTEAFF. The DNA of the CDR3 is TGTGCCAGCAGTTACTCGATTTGGAACACTGAAGCTTTCTTT.

The chain carries TRBV4-1 and TRBJ1-2, with no clear D. V lost 1 base to trimming and J lost 2 bases, with 5 bases between them. CDR3 length equals 13 residues. The germline V gene has CDR1 MGHRA and CDR2 YSYEKL. CDR3 nucleotide sequence: TGCGCCAGCAGCCAAGGTTACAACTATGGCTACACCTTC. This gives the protein CASSQGYNYGYTF.

This clonotype was recorded a few times. The chain is built from TRBV7-3 and TRBJ1-1, with D unclear. V was shortened by 5 bases and J by 4 bases, with 11 bases between the two germline ends. The germline gives CDR1 SGHTA, CDR2 FQGTGA. The CDR3 contains 13 residues. The CDR3 coding sequence is TGTGCCAGCAGCCCGGCTGGAAGCACTGAAGCTTTCTTT. It encodes CASSPAGSTEAFF.

This sequence joins TRBV15 and TRBJ1-4; D not certain. This CDR3 has 13 residues. Trimming removed 11 bases from V and 3 bases from J, with 13 bases in between. The V gene's germline CDR1 is LNHNV and CDR2 YYDKDF (reference sequence). Written as DNA, the CDR3 is TGTGCCTCGTCCGTAGGCCCTAATGAAAAACTGTTTTTT. It encodes CASSVGPNEKLFF. The full variable domain, in which reference TRBV15 and TRBJ1-4 provide the parts outside the CDR3, is DAMVIQNPRYQVTQFGKPVTLSCSQTLNHNVMYWYQQKSSQAPKLLFHYYDKDFNNEADTPDNFQSRRPNTSFCFLDIRSPGLGDTAMYLCASSVGPNEKLFFGSGTQLSVL.

V gene TRBV20-1 combines with J gene TRBJ2-7, with a weak D call TRBD1 (6 bases). The V and J ends lost 6 bases and 0 bases respectively, with 12 bases between them. The length of the CDR3 is 13 residues. Germline CDR1 is DFQATT and CDR2 is SNEGSKA (reference sequence). The CDR3 protein is CSAPGTNSYEQYF. The DNA of the CDR3 is TGCAGTGCCCCGGGGACAAACTCCTACGAGCAGTACTTC.

This sequence joins TRBV28 and TRBJ2-3; D is uncertain. Germline loops: CDR1 MDHEN, CDR2 SYDVKM. The CDR3 extends over 12 amino acids. With 2 bases removed from V and 4 bases from J, the gap between germline ends came to 4 bases. The CDR3 sequence is CASSLLPDTQYF. As DNA, the CDR3 is TGTGCCAGCAGTTTACTCCCAGATACGCAGTATTTT.

This clonotype has only one observation. This chain joins TRBV6-2 or TRBV6-3 and TRBJ1-1; 7 positions agree with TRBD1. In germline, CDR1 is MNHEY, CDR2 SVGEGT. The junction had 5 bases not matched to a gene; V was cut back by 8 bases and J by 5 bases. This CDR3 spans 12 amino acids. CDR3 nucleotides: TGTGCCAGCGACAGGGACTCAACTGAAGCTTTCTTT. This sequence encodes CASDRDSTEAFF.

The genes are TRBV11-2 and TRBJ1-2, with D tentatively TRBD1 (5 bases). Germline assignment: CDR1 SGHAT and CDR2 FQNNGV. V shed 3 bases and J shed 4 bases, with 12 bases lying between them. The CDR3 is made up of 14 amino acids. CDR3 sequence (DNA): TGTGCCAGCAGCTTTCCCAGGGCTTCCTATGGCTACACCTTC. As protein: CASSFPRASYGYTF.

The genes are TRBV20-1 and TRBJ1-2, with TRBD1 identical over 9 bases. Per the germline V gene, CDR1 is DFQATT and CDR2 is SNEGSKA (reference sequence). V shed 3 bases and J 12 bases; nucleotides not matched to a gene: 5. CDR3 length: 11 residues. CDR3 bases: TGCAGTGCTAGGCGGGACAGGGTCCACACCTTC. Translated: CSARRDRVHTF.

The V gene is TRBV11-2, the J gene TRBJ2-7; a weak D match, TRBD2 (6 bases). Per the germline V gene, CDR1 is SGHAT and CDR2 is FQNNGV. The CDR3 consists of 15 residues. Deletions cut 2 bases from V and 3 bases from J, with 14 bases between. The CDR3 spells CASSLLGPGVYEQYF. CDR3 sequence (DNA): TGTGCCAGCAGCTTATTGGGCCCGGGGGTCTACGAGCAGTACTTC. Together with reference TRBV11-2 and TRBJ2-7, the CDR3 gives the full variable domain: EAGVAQSPRYKIIEKRQSVAFWCNPISGHATLYWYQQILGQGPKLLIQFQNNGVVDDSQLPKDRFSAERLKGVDSTLKIQPAKLEDSAVYLCASSLLGPGVYEQYFGPGTRLTVT.